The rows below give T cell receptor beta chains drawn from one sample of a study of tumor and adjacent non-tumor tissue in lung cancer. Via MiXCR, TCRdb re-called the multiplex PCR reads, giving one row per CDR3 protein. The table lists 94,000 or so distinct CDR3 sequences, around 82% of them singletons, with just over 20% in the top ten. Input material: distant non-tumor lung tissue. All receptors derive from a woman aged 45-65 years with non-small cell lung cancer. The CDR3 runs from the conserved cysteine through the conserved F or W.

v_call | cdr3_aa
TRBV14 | CASSQDIRGEAFF
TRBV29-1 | CSVESPSRISYNEQFF
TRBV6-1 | CASNCGSGYTGELLF
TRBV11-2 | CVSSLDRADMHYF
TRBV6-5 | CASCYLRGHEQYF
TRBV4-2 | CASRQETTSPFSYEQYF
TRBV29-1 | CSAEAPLEGNEHFF
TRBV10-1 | CASSETSGRYNEYSF
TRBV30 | CAWRFTGAVDTQYF
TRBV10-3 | CAISGHSEGNTGELFF
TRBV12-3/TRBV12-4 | CASSLGAGTNTGVLFF
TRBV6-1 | CASSERDRRINEQYF
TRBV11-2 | CASTVSGIYGEQFF
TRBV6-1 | CASSDHPGGTGNEKPFF
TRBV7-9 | CANSSILAAQETQYF
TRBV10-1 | CASSKEGAGVLFF
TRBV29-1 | CSATLGQGMTRF
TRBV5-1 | CASSQGGTALGGQFF
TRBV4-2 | CASSQDLASNQPQHF
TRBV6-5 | CAKSLLLGNTEAFF
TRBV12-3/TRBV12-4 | CASSPRGLGGTDTQYF
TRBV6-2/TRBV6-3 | CANSYPLEASYNEQFF
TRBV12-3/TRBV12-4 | CTSTSRHGGTDTQYF
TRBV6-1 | CASSDRDGGNEKLLF
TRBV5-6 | CASSLAGHVVDTQYF
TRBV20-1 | CRAKGLAGSSGANVLTF
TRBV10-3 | CTINETLGPGQGQYGQYF
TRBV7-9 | CTSSGRRDRGREDPNTEAFF
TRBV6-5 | CASGYSSSGKNDEQFF
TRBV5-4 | CASSYLDSNYGYTF
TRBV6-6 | CSSTEDSTTDAQYF
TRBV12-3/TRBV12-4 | CASSLELVTYNEQFF
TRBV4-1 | CTSKRVVGGAGEQYF
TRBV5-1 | CASSLEGGSSYNEQFF
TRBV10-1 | CAYSATPSWEQFF
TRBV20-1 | CSVSVASLIDTQYF
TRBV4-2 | CASSQREADMQYF
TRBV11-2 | CVSSLVRDSNKQYF
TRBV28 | CASCTPERGAHEQYF
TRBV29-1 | CSTASGSVSETQYF
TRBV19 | CASSITGAMTKNIQYF
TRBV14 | CASSPVVRGYEQYF
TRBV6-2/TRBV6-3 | CTSGLGKEQYF
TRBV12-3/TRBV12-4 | CASSLGLAKNIQYF
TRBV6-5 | CVSSYFAGGTGELFF
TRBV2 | CASSELGTSGRAGEQYF
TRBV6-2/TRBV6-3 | CVTSYSRAGSIRSTDTQYF
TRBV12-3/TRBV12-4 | CASSPGQGITGELFF
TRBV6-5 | CATRTSGRAGELFF
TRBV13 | CASSLGDLITEAFF
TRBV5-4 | CASSLDRWNSPLHF
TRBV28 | CASAGQGDTGELFF
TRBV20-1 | CSARVAGSTDTQYF
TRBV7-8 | CAGGPAHDYEQYF
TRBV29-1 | CSVTSVIFAEQYF
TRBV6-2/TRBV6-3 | CASSHRDRTSGNHEQYF
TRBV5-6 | CASSKGLAGNEQFF
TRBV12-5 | CAIEDRHNYEPYF
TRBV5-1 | CASGLDGRKGTEAFF